The count of the clone carrying this T cell receptor beta chain is one. CDR1 and CDR2 (germline): LNHDA, SQIVND (reference sequence). Trimming pared 6 bases from V and 7 bases from J, leaving 15 bases between. The CDR3 has 13 residues. This specimen belongs to a study of blood T cell repertoires in COVID-19. Study details: The study drew acute and convalescent COVID-19 samples from the United States, Italy and Spain. PBMCs, B-cell-depleted T cells, or T cells provided the cDNA or gDNA that made up the material.

Here immunoSEQ multiplex PCR was the method, and the copy in TCRdb shows in-frame clones only, minus some. This table has about 98,000 clones, 70% to 90% appearing once. Sequencing input: peripheral blood. The rearrangement uses TRBV19 and TRBJ1-2; tentatively, D is TRBD1 (5 bases). This TCR was sampled from a man in his fifties with active COVID-19. The CDR3 nucleotides are TGTGCCAGTAGCCCGGACAACCGGGCTGGCTACACCTTC. Encoded protein: CASSPDNRAGYTF. The whole variable domain, remainder taken from reference TRBV19 and TRBJ1-2, is DGGITQSPKYLFRKEGQNVTLSCEQNLNHDAMYWYRQDPGQGLRLIYYSQIVNDFQKGDIAEGYSVSREKKESFPLTVTSAQKNPTAFYLCASSPDNRAGYTFGSGTRLTVV.